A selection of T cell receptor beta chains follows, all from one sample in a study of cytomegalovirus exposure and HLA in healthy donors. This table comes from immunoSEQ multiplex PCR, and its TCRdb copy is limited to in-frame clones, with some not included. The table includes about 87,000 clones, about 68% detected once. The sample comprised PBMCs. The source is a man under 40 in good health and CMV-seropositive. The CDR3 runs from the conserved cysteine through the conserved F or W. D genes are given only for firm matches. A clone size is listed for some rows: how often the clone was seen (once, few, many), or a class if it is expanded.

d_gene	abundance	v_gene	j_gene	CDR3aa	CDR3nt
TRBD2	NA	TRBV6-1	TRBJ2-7	CASSVREVQYEQYF	TGTGCCAGCAGTGTCCGGGAGGTCCAATACGAGCAGTACTTC
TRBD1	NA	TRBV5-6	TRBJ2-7	CASSHGQGSSYEQYF	TGTGCCAGCAGCCACGGACAGGGAAGCTCCTACGAGCAGTACTTC
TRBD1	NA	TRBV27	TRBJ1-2	CASSFTGVGGYTF	TGTGCCAGCAGTTTCACAGGGGTGGGAGGCTACACCTTC
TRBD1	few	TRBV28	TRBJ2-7	CASKQGDRGLEQYF	TGTGCCAGCAAGCAAGGGGACAGGGGGCTGGAGCAGTACTTC
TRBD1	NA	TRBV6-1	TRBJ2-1	CASSPDRGSDEQFF	TGTGCCAGCAGTCCCGACAGGGGGTCCGATGAGCAGTTCTTC
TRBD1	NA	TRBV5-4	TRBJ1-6	CASSLRTGSNSPLHF	TGTGCCAGCAGCCTAAGGACAGGTAGTAATTCACCCCTCCACTTT
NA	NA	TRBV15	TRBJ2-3	CATSIHSTDTQYF	TGTGCCACCAGTATACACAGCACAGATACGCAGTATTTT
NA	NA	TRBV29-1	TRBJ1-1	CSAEWQREAFF	TGCAGCGCCGAGTGGCAGCGTGAAGCTTTCTTT
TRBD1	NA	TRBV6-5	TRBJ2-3	CASTQQQGTDTQYF	TGTGCCAGCACCCAACAACAGGGGACAGATACGCAGTATTTT
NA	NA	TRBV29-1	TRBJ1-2	CSVDPSYGYTF	TGCAGCGTTGACCCTAGCTATGGCTACACCTTC
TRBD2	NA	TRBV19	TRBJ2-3	CASSKGRGGNTDTQYF	TGTGCCAGTAGTAAAGGGCGGGGGGGCAACACAGATACGCAGTATTTT
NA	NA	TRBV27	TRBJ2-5	CASSLLKRGETQYF	TGTGCCAGCAGTTTGCTAAAAAGGGGAGAGACCCAGTACTTC
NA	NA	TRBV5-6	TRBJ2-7	CASSPGPPSYEQYF	TGTGCCAGCAGCCCGGGTCCTCCTTCCTACGAGCAGTACTTC
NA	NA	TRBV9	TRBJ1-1	CASSSRGEAFF	TGTGCCAGCAGCTCCAGGGGTGAAGCTTTCTTT
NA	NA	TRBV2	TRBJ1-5	CASQRSGNQPQNF	TGTGCCAGCCAGAGGAGTGGCAATCAGCCCCAGAATTTT
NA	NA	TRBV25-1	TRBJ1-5	CASSDSRGGGNQPQHF	TGTGCCAGCAGTGACTCCCGCGGGGGCGGCAATCAGCCCCAGCATTTT
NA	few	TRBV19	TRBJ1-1	CASSPQGLDTEAFF	TGTGCCAGTAGTCCTCAGGGATTAGACACTGAAGCTTTCTTT
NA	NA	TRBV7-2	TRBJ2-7	CASSLATPPWAEWEQYF	TGTGCCAGCAGCTTAGCCACCCCGCCTTGGGCCGAATGGGAGCAGTACTTC
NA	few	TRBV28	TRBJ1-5	CAPPEGSNQPQHF	TGTGCCCCCCCGGAGGGGAGCAATCAGCCCCAGCATTTT
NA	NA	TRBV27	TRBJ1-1	CASSPHRDLNTEAFF	TGTGCCAGCAGTCCCCACAGGGATTTGAACACTGAAGCTTTCTTT
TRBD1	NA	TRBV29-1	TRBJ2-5	CSVEDLRDRGGLGSETQYF	TGCAGCGTTGAAGATCTTAGGGACAGGGGAGGTCTCGGTTCGGAGACCCAGTACTTC
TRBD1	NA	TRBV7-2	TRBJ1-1	CASSFDRVTEAFF	TGTGCCAGCAGCTTCGACAGGGTGACTGAAGCTTTCTTT
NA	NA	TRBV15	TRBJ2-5	CATSRDGQGNQYF	TGTGCCACCAGCAGAGATGGTCAGGGGAATCAGTACTTC
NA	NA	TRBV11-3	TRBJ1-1	CASSFRSRGEAFF	TGTGCCAGCAGCTTTCGATCCAGGGGTGAAGCTTTCTTT
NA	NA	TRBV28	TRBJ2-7	CASRLPGNSYEQYF	TGTGCCAGCAGGCTGCCAGGGAACTCCTACGAGCAGTACTTC
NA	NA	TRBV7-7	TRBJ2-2	CASSLESSNTGELFF	TGTGCTAGCAGCTTAGAGAGTTCGAACACCGGGGAGCTGTTTTTT
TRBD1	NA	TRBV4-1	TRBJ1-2	CASSPRQGANYGYTF	TGCGCCAGCAGCCCCCGACAGGGGGCAAACTATGGCTACACCTTC
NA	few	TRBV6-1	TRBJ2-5	CASTFGTTQETQYF	TGTGCCAGCACCTTTGGGACAACACAAGAGACCCAGTACTTC
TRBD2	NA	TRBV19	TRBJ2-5	CASWGGIGDETQYF	TGTGCCAGTTGGGGGGGGATTGGGGACGAGACCCAGTACTTC
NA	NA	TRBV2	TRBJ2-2	CASSVLTGDTGELFF	TGTGCCAGCAGTGTTCTGACAGGTGATACCGGGGAGCTGTTTTTT
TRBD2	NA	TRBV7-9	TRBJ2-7	CASSPLLAGAYEQYF	TGTGCCAGCAGCCCGCTACTAGCGGGAGCCTACGAGCAGTACTTC
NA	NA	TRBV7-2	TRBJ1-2	CASSPQGQLYGYTF	TGTGCCAGCAGCCCCCAGGGGCAGCTCTATGGCTACACCTTC
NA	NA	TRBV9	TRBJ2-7	CASSPGLTTYEQYF	TGTGCCAGCAGCCCGGGACTGACGACCTACGAGCAGTACTTC
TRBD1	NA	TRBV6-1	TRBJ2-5	CATRDGTVQETQYF	TGTGCCACCCGGGACGGGACAGTCCAAGAGACCCAGTACTTC
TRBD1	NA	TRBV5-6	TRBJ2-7	CASSFGQGLRHEQYF	TGTGCCAGCAGCTTCGGACAGGGCCTTAGGCACGAGCAGTACTTC
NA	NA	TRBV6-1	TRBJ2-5	CASSRSRPAGETQYF	TGTGCCAGCAGCAGATCCAGGCCTGCTGGGGAGACCCAGTACTTC
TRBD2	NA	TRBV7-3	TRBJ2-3	CASSLGLAHTDTQYF	TGTGCCAGCAGCTTGGGACTAGCGCACACAGATACGCAGTATTTT
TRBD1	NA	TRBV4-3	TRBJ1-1	CASRSTGGEAFF	TGCGCCAGCCGTTCCACAGGGGGTGAAGCTTTCTTT
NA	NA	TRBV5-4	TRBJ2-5	CASMEDPTQETQYF	TGTGCCAGTATGGAGGACCCAACTCAAGAGACCCAGTACTTC
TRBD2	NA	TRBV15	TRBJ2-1	CATSRDLSGRANEQFF	TGTGCCACCAGCAGAGACCTTAGCGGGAGGGCAAATGAGCAGTTCTTC
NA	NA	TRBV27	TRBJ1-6	CASSLGHYSPLHF	TGTGCCAGCAGTTTAGGCCATTACTCACCCCTCCACTTT
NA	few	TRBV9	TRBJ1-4	CASSVAPGDEKLFF	TGTGCCAGCAGCGTAGCACCCGGGGATGAAAAACTGTTTTTT
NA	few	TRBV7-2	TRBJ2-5	CASSLGFWGRETQYF	TGTGCCAGCAGCTTAGGCTTCTGGGGGCGGGAGACCCAGTACTTC
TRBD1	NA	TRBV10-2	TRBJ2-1	CASSVGTAIYNEQFF	TGCGCCAGCTCAGTAGGGACAGCGATTTACAATGAGCAGTTCTTC
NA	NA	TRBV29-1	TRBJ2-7	CSVEGGQGRYEQYF	TGCAGCGTTGAAGGCGGGCAGGGGCGGTACGAGCAGTACTTC
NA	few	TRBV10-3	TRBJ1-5	CAISESAYQPQHF	TGTGCCATCAGTGAGTCGGCTTATCAGCCCCAGCATTTT
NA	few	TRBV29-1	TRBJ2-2	CSVEGGTEKTGELFF	TGCAGCGTTGAAGGTGGGACTGAGAAGACCGGGGAGCTGTTTTTT
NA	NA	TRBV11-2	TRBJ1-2	CASSPGGVFYGYTF	TGTGCCAGCAGCCCCGGGGGGGTCTTCTATGGCTACACCTTC
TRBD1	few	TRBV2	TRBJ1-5	CASSITGAGYQPQHF	TGTGCCAGCTCTATTACAGGGGCCGGGTATCAGCCCCAGCATTTT
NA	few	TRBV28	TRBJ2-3	CASSLRLDTQYF	TGTGCCAGCAGTTTACGTCTAGATACGCAGTATTTT
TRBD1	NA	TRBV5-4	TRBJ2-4	CASSIRQGLQNIQYF	TGTGCCAGCAGCATCCGACAGGGTCTTCAAAACATTCAGTACTTC
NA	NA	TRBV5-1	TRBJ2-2	CASSGGENTGELFF	TGCGCCAGCAGCGGCGGGGAGAACACCGGGGAGCTGTTTTTT
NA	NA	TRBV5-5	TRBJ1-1	CASRNDRREAFF	TGTGCCAGCAGAAACGACAGGCGGGAAGCTTTCTTT
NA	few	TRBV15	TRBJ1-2	CATSRGLEEGTSFFGYTF	TGTGCCACCAGCAGAGGGCTGGAGGAGGGGACCAGTTTCTTTGGCTACACCTTC
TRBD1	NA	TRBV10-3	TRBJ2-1	CAISLDRVNEQFF	TGTGCCATCAGTCTGGACAGGGTCAATGAGCAGTTCTTC